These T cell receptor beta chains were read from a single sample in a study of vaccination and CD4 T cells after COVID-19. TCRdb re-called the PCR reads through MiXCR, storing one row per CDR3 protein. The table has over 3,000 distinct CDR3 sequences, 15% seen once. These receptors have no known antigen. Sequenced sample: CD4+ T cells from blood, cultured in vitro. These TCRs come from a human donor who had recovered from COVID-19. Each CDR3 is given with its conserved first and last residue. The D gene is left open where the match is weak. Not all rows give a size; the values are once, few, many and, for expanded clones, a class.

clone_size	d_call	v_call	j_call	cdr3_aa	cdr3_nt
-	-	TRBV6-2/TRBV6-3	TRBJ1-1	CASSYRAGAIAEAFF	TGTGCCAGCAGTTACCGGGCCGGGGCAATAGCTGAAGCTTTCTTT
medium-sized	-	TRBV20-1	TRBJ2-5	CSARTGASQETQYF	TGCAGTGCTAGAACAGGTGCTAGCCAAGAGACCCAGTACTTC
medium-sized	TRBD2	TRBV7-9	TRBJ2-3	CASSFPLAGGTDTQYF	TGTGCCAGCAGCTTTCCGTTAGCGGGGGGTACAGATACGCAGTATTTT
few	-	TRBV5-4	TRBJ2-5	CASSLEGGTQYF	TGTGCCAGCAGCTTGGAGGGGGGGACCCAGTACTTC
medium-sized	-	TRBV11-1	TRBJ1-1	CASSLGTSAAFF	TGTGCCAGCAGCTTGGGGACATCCGCCGCTTTCTTT
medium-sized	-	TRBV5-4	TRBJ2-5	CASSLAGRQETQYF	TGTGCCAGCAGCTTGGCCGGCAGACAAGAGACCCAGTACTTC
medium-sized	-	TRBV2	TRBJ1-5	CASSVASDQPQHF	TGTGCCAGCAGTGTTGCCTCTGATCAGCCCCAGCATTTT
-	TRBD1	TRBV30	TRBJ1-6	CAWRKDRGNSPLHF	TGTGCCTGGAGGAAGGACAGGGGTAATTCACCCCTCCACTTT
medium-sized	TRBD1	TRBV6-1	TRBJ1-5	CASSDLQDRGRVKKPQHF	TGTGCCAGCAGCGACCTACAGGACAGGGGGCGCGTAAAGAAGCCCCAGCATTTT
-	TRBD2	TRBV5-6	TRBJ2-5	CASSQLAGGQETQYF	TGTGCCAGCAGCCAACTAGCGGGGGGCCAAGAGACCCAGTACTTC
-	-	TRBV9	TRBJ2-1	CASSVASSRRARDQFF	TGTGCCAGCAGCGTAGCCAGTAGTCGCAGGGCGCGGGACCAGTTCTTC
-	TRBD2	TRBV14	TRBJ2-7	CASSQPSSGQYF	TGTGCCAGCAGCCAACCATCTAGCGGACAGTACTTC
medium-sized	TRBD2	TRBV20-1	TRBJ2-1	CSAPTSGGAGEQFF	TGCAGTGCCCCTACTAGCGGGGGGGCCGGTGAGCAGTTCTTC
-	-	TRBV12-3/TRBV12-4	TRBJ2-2	CASSPLAPNTGELFF	TGTGCCAGCAGTCCCCTAGCCCCGAACACCGGGGAGCTGTTTTTT
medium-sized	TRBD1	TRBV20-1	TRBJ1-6	CSASTGGSYNSPLHF	TGCAGTGCGTCTACAGGGGGTTCTTATAATTCACCCCTCCACTTT
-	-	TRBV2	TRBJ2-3	CASRMTDQGADTQYF	TGTGCCAGCAGGATGACAGACCAAGGAGCAGATACGCAGTATTTT
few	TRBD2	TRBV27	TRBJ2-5	CASSSGTWRGVQETQYF	TGTGCCAGCAGTTCCGGGACGTGGCGGGGGGTTCAAGAGACCCAGTACTTC
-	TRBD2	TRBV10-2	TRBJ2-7	CATSGLAGAQYF	TGCGCCACCTCGGGACTAGCGGGAGCCCAGTACTTC
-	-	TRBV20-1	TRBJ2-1	CSARDFRDSYNEQFF	TGCAGTGCTAGAGATTTCAGGGATTCCTACAATGAGCAGTTCTTC
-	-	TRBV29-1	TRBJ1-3	CSVEGGNTIYF	TGCAGCGTTGAAGGAGGAAACACCATATATTTT
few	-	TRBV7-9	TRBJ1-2	CASSLLSGYGYTF	TGTGCCAGCAGCTTGTTATCGGGGTATGGCTACACCTTC
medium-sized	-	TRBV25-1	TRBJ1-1	CASSEWVPAGDTEAFF	TGTGCCAGCAGTGAATGGGTCCCAGCAGGGGACACTGAAGCTTTCTTT
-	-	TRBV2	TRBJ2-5	CASSEAPGVSQYF	TGTGCCAGCAGTGAAGCGCCTGGGGTTTCCCAGTACTTC
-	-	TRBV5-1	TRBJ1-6	CASSPSGGNSPLHF	TGCGCCAGCAGCCCCAGCGGGGGGAATTCACCCCTCCACTTT
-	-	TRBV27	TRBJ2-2	CASSFGEATGELFF	TGTGCCAGCAGTTTTGGAGAAGCCACCGGGGAGCTGTTTTTT
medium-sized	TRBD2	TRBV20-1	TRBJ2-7	CSAPSGGLYEQYF	TGCAGTGCCCCCAGCGGGGGGCTTTACGAGCAGTACTTC
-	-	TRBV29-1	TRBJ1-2	CSVEVEGGDYGYTF	TGCAGCGTTGAAGTCGAGGGGGGGGACTATGGCTACACCTTC
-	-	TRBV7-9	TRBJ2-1	CASSLRGPNEQFF	TGTGCCAGCAGCTTAAGGGGTCCTAATGAGCAGTTCTTC
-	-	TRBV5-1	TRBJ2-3	CASSLSPRQFDTQYF	TGCGCCAGCAGCTTGTCTCCGCGACAGTTCGATACGCAGTATTTT
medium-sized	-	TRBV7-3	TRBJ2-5	CASSPRGKETQYF	TGTGCCAGCAGCCCCAGGGGCAAGGAGACCCAGTACTTC
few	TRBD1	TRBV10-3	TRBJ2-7	CAINPTGKTNEQYF	TGTGCCATCAACCCGACAGGGAAGACGAACGAGCAGTACTTC
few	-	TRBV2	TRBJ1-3	CASTLQGTGNTIYF	TGTGCCAGCACCCTACAGGGTACTGGAAACACCATATATTTT
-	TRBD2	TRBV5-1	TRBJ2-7	CASSLVLRGAGEQYF	TGCGCCAGCAGCTTGGTACTGCGGGGGGCGGGTGAGCAGTACTTC
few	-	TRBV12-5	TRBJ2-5	CASRGGAEETQYF	TGTGCTAGCCGGGGAGGCGCAGAAGAGACCCAGTACTTC
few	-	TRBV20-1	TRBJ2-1	CSASPGLYNEQFF	TGCAGTGCGTCCCCGGGTCTCTACAATGAGCAGTTCTTC
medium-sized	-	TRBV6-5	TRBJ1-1	CASSYENFGNTEAFF	TGTGCCAGCAGTTACGAGAATTTCGGGAACACTGAAGCTTTCTTT
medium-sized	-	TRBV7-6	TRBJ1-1	CASSLAGTGSAEAFF	TGTGCCAGCAGCTTAGCTGGGACGGGGTCCGCTGAAGCTTTCTTT
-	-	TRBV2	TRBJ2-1	CASKGRTYNEQFF	TGTGCCAGCAAGGGCAGGACTTACAATGAGCAGTTCTTC
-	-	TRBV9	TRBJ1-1	CASSVEGGGQGDGAFF	TGTGCCAGCAGCGTAGAAGGGGGTGGTCAGGGAGACGGAGCTTTCTTT
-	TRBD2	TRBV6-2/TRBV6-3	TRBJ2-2	CASSSGLAGGLTGELFF	TGTGCCAGCAGTTCCGGACTAGCGGGGGGCCTAACCGGGGAGCTGTTTTTT
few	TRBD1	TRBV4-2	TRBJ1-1	CASSQAPTGGNTEAFF	TGTGCCAGCAGCCAAGCCCCGACAGGGGGGAACACTGAAGCTTTCTTT
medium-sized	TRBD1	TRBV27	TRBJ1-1	CASSLSRAPTGRYVAFF	TGTGCCAGCAGTTTATCGCGGGCCCCGACAGGGAGATACGTAGCTTTCTTT
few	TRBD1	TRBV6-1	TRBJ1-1	CASSGQGANTEAFF	TGTGCCAGCAGCGGACAGGGGGCAAACACTGAAGCTTTCTTT
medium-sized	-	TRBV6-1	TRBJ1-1	CASGEGGGTEAFF	TGTGCCAGCGGCGAGGGGGGAGGCACTGAAGCTTTCTTT
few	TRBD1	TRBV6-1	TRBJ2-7	CASSAGTDANYEQYF	TGTGCCAGCAGCGCCGGGACAGACGCCAACTACGAGCAGTACTTC